The 32 T cell receptor beta chains listed next were all sequenced from one sample in a study of T-cell reconstitution after alpha-beta-depleted transplantation in children. A library of TCRbeta sequences, prepared with unique molecular identifiers, was generated. Each CDR3 protein gets one entry after TCRdb re-called the PCR reads with MiXCR. Here the sample spans hundreds of thousands of distinct CDR3 sequences, roughly 15% being singletons. The sample in question was PBMCs from the stem cell graft donor, obtained from the stem cell graft. The source is a human donor who donated a stem cell graft to a child with acute myeloid leukemia.

The sample holds a few counts of this clonotype. The rearrangement uses TRBV5-1 and TRBJ1-3; tentative D call: TRBD1 (5 bases). The CDR3 runs to 15 residues. Trimming took 1 base from V and 3 from J, leaving 11 bases between them. Germline V gives CDR1 SGHRS, CDR2 YFSETQ. The CDR3 DNA reads TGCGCCAGCAGCTTGATTCCGGGGGATGGAAACACCATATATTTT. It codes for CASSLIPGDGNTIYF.

This clonotype was seen more than once but under ten times. The CDR3 DNA reads as TGCGCCAGCAGCTTGGCCGTCGTGGCCGGGGAGCTGTTTTTT. This translates into CASSLAVVAGELFF. The V gene is TRBV5-1, the J gene TRBJ2-2, with D hard to call. Trimming took off 0 bases at V and 6 bases at J, with 9 bases between the two ends. From germline, CDR1 is SGHRS and CDR2 YFSETQ. The CDR3 spans 14 residues. The full variable domain, with the rest looked up from reference TRBV5-1 and TRBJ2-2, is KAGVTQTPRYLIKTRGQQVTLSCSPISGHRSVSWYQQTPGQGLQFLFEYFSETQRNKGNFPGRFSGRQFSNSRSEMNVSTLELGDSALYLCASSLAVVAGELFFGEGSRLTVL.

This clonotype was seen repeatedly, ten times or more. The genes are TRBV20-1 and TRBJ1-2, with 9 bases lining up with TRBD1. This CDR3 contains 15 residues. V lost 1 base and J lost 8; bases outside the gene matches: 11. The V gene's germline CDR1 is DFQATT and CDR2 SNEGSKA (reference sequence). CDR3: CSARVSGQGLKGYTF. CDR3 nucleotides: TGCAGTGCTAGAGTCTCTGGACAGGGGTTGAAAGGCTACACCTTC.

The chain joins TRBV12-3 or TRBV12-4 to TRBJ2-5; 7 nucleotides line up with TRBD2. Germline trimming cut 4 bases from V and 5 bases from J; bases unmatched to any gene: 4. The CDR3 spans 13 residues. The CDR3 here is CASSSVGGETQYF. The CDR3 nucleotides read TGTGCCAGCAGTTCAGTGGGGGGGGAGACCCAGTACTTC.

This clonotype was seen ten or more times. The CDR3 DNA is TGTGCCAGCAGCTTAAAGGGAGCCAAAAACATTCAGTACTTC. As protein: CASSLKGAKNIQYF. The rearrangement links TRBV7-9 to TRBJ2-4; no firm D call. The ends were cut back, 2 bases at V and 0 bases at J, with 5 bases in the middle. This CDR3 is built from 14 residues. The germline V gene has CDR1 SEHNR and CDR2 FQNEAQ (reference sequence). Full variable domain (rest looked up from reference TRBV7-9 and TRBJ2-4): DTGVSQNPRHKITKRGQNVTFRCDPISEHNRLYWYRQTLGQGPEFLTYFQNEAQLEKSRLLSDRFSAERPKGSFSTLEIQRTEQGDSAMYLCASSLKGAKNIQYFGAGTRLSVL.

At least ten counts were recorded for this clonotype. The rearrangement joins TRBV12-3 or TRBV12-4 to TRBJ2-5; D gene unclear. This CDR3 contains 12 residues. The V end was cut by 6 bases, the J end by 3 bases, with 8 bases between. The CDR3 spells CASSPSKETQYF. The CDR3 DNA follows: TGTGCCAGCAGCCCCTCAAAAGAGACCCAGTACTTC.

Regarding this clonotype: A much larger clone is a single base away; this may be a read error. The rearrangement joins TRBV7-2 to TRBJ2-3, with D possibly being TRBD1 or TRBD2 (6 bases each). Germline-derived CDR1 and CDR2 are SGHTA and FQGNSA. This CDR3 has 14 residues. The CDR3 protein is CASSLGGASDTRYF. The CDR3 DNA reads TGTGCCAGCAGCTTAGGGGGGGCCTCAGATACGCGGTATTTT.

This clonotype was picked up a small number of times. CDR3 DNA: TGCAGTGCTAGTGAGGCCGGAACTAACTATGGCTACACCTTC. Its protein product is CSASEAGTNYGYTF. V is TRBV20-1 and J is TRBJ1-2; D unclear. This CDR3 has 14 amino acids. V lost 3 bases, J lost 0 bases, and 11 bases lay in between. Germline-derived CDR1 and CDR2 are DFQATT and SNEGSKA (reference sequence).

This clonotype was seen repeatedly, ten times or more. V is TRBV29-1 and J is TRBJ1-1; D gene ambiguous. The CDR3 length is 11 residues. Germline CDR1 and CDR2: SQVTM and ANQGSEA. Trimming removed 7 bases at V and 6 bases at J, with 12 bases between. The DNA of the CDR3 is TGCAGCGCCCAGAGTGTTGCTGAAGCTTTCTTT. Its protein product is CSAQSVAEAFF.

The chain links TRBV12-3 or TRBV12-4 to TRBJ2-1; 9 nucleotides line up with TRBD2. Trimming cost V 2 bases and J 8 bases; bases outside gene matches: 13. The CDR3 spans 17 residues. CDR3 coding DNA: TGTGCCAGCAGTTTAAGGGCGGGGGGGCCATGGGTCCATGAGCAGTTCTTC. Its translation is CASSLRAGGPWVHEQFF.

CDR3 bases: TGTGCCAGCAGCTTTCGAAGAGGAAGGGGCCCCCAAGAGACCCAGTACTTC. Translating it yields CASSFRRGRGPQETQYF. This rearrangement joins TRBV7-2 to TRBJ2-5; a possible D gene is TRBD1 (5 bases). Trimming took 3 bases from V and 1 from J, leaving 18 bases between them. Germline CDR1 and CDR2: SGHTA and FQGNSA. The CDR3 runs to 17 residues.

This clonotype showed up just a few times. This chain joins TRBV5-1 and TRBJ2-2; no firm D call. V lost 0 bases and J 2 bases, leaving 8 bases between the germline ends. Germline CDR1 SGHRS, CDR2 YFSETQ. The CDR3 has 15 amino acids. In DNA, the CDR3 is TGCGCCAGCAGCTTGGTTGGGGATAACACCGGGGAGCTGTTTTTT. This sequence encodes CASSLVGDNTGELFF.

This clonotype was seen more than once but under ten times. The J gene is TRBJ2-3, the V gene TRBV10-1; D gene unclear. V was trimmed by 7 bases and J by 4 bases, leaving 15 bases between them. The CDR3 consists of 14 residues. Germline assignment: CDR1 WNHNN and CDR2 SYGVQD (reference sequence). Here the CDR3 DNA reads TGCGCCAGCACCTTCGGATATAGTGCAGATACGCAGTATTTT. As protein: CASTFGYSADTQYF.

Many counts were recorded for this clonotype. V and J are TRBV10-3 and TRBJ1-1, with D maybe TRBD1 (5 bases). Trimming shortened V by 1 base and J by 8 bases, and 5 bases separated the two germline ends. The CDR3 is 11 amino acids. CDR1 is ENHRY and CDR2 is SYGVKD in the germline V gene. The CDR3 reads CAISEWDEAFF. The CDR3 bases are TGTGCCATCAGTGAGTGGGACGAAGCTTTCTTT.

This clonotype was seen more than once but under ten times. V usage is TRBV5-4 and J usage is TRBJ1-1, with D possibly TRBD1 on 5 matching bases. Trimming took off 0 bases at V and 1 base at J, with 13 bases between the two ends. Germline CDR1 SGHNT, CDR2 YYREEE (reference sequence). The CDR3 contains 16 residues. DNA for the CDR3: TGTGCCAGCAGCTTGGCCAGAGGGGACTCGAACACTGAAGCTTTCTTT. Amino acid sequence: CASSLARGDSNTEAFF. Supplemented by reference TRBV5-4 and TRBJ1-1, the full variable domain reads ETGVTQSPTHLIKTRGQQVTLRCSSQSGHNTVSWYQQALGQGPQFIFQYYREEENGRGNFPPRFSGLQFPNYSSELNVNALELDDSALYLCASSLARGDSNTEAFFGQGTRLTVV.

There are a few counts of this clonotype. The chain links TRBV7-7 to TRBJ2-3, with D tentatively TRBD1 or TRBD2 (6 bases each). This CDR3 contains 14 residues. V lost 0 bases and J 9 bases, leaving 13 bases between the germline ends. CDR1 and CDR2 from the germline V gene are SSHAT and FNYEAQ (reference sequence). The CDR3: CASSLAPGAGTQYF. The CDR3 DNA is TGTGCCAGCAGCTTAGCCCCGGGGGCAGGCACGCAGTATTTT.

This clonotype was detected many times. The rearrangement uses TRBV20-1 and TRBJ1-3; D is perhaps TRBD1 (5 bases). V was trimmed by 3 bases and J by 3 bases, leaving 9 bases between them. In germline, CDR1 is DFQATT, CDR2 SNEGSKA (reference sequence). This CDR3 has 13 residues. CDR3 sequence reads: CSASYGGGNTIYF. Here the CDR3 DNA reads TGCAGTGCTAGTTACGGGGGTGGAAACACCATATATTTT.

This chain uses TRBV4-3 with TRBJ2-3; 7 bases line up with TRBD2. The CDR3 sequence is 19 residues long. Looked up from germline, CDR1 is LGHNA and CDR2 is YSLEER. V shed 4 bases and J 0 bases; nucleotides not matched to a gene: 16. CDR3 protein: CASSPRWIGTTSSTDTQYF. CDR3 sequence (DNA): TGCGCCAGCAGCCCCAGATGGATCGGGACTACCTCGAGCACAGATACGCAGTATTTT.

Only one count was recorded for this clonotype. This chain joins TRBV6-2 or TRBV6-3 and TRBJ1-1, with unresolved D. The ends were cut back, 0 bases at V and 7 bases at J, with 18 bases in the middle. The CDR3 extends over 16 amino acids. From germline, CDR1 is MNHEY and CDR2 SVGEGT. The chain's CDR3 is CASSYSGRVRNHEAFF. The CDR3 nucleotides are TGTGCCAGCAGTTACTCGGGTAGGGTAAGGAATCATGAAGCTTTCTTT.

The chain links TRBV7-9 to TRBJ2-5; 7 nucleotides match TRBD1. This CDR3 region has 17 residues. From germline, CDR1 is SEHNR and CDR2 FQNEAQ (reference sequence). V shed 5 bases and J 4 bases; nucleotides not matched to a gene: 16. The CDR3 region is CASSPARTGFKVETQYF. For the CDR3, the DNA is TGTGCCAGCAGCCCTGCAAGGACAGGCTTCAAGGTAGAGACCCAGTACTTC.

This clonotype was detected only a few times. The chain carries TRBV20-1 and TRBJ2-7, with D perhaps matching TRBD2 (6 bases). The CDR3 sequence is 13 residues long. V lost 1 base and J 2 bases, leaving 9 bases between the germline ends. In germline, CDR1 is DFQATT, CDR2 SNEGSKA (reference sequence). The CDR3 nucleotides read TGCAGTGCTAGAGGGGGGGAGGCCTACGAGCAGTACGTC. It is translated as CSARGGEAYEQYV.

This clonotype was detected ten times or more. V is TRBV6-4 and J is TRBJ2-1; D uncertain. Trimming stripped 4 bases from V and 0 bases from J, with 10 bases between. The CDR3 is 15 residues long. The germline CDR1 and CDR2 sequences are MRHNA and SNTAGT. For the CDR3, the DNA is TGTGCCAGCAGTGCCGCTACAGACTCCTACAATGAGCAGTTCTTC. It specifies CASSAATDSYNEQFF.

At least ten counts were recorded for this clonotype. The chain recombines TRBV20-1 with TRBJ2-1; 14 bases are shared with TRBD2. Germline lookup yields CDR1 DFQATT and CDR2 SNEGSKA (reference sequence). The CDR3 length is 16 residues. J was trimmed by 3 bases and V by 6 bases; bases with no gene match: 7. This chain's CDR3 is CSAPGTSGGIYNEQFF. The CDR3 bases are TGCAGTGCCCCTGGGACTAGCGGGGGAATCTACAATGAGCAGTTCTTC.

The genes are TRBV6-6 and TRBJ2-5, with D hard to call. V dropped 6 bases and J dropped 5 bases, with 10 bases sitting between them. The germline gives CDR1 MNHNY, CDR2 SVGAGI (reference sequence). This CDR3 is built from 12 residues. The chain's CDR3 is CASSRIGETQYF. Here the CDR3 DNA reads TGTGCCAGCAGCAGAATCGGCGAGACCCAGTACTTC.

The chain carries TRBV12-2 and TRBJ2-3; the table's D call, TRBD1, was not checked against the DNA. TRBV12-2 is deemed a pseudogene. This CDR3 has 17 amino acids. The DNA of the CDR3 is TGTGCAAGTCGCTCCGGTGGGACAGGGGAATCTCCAACAGCGCAGTATTTT. This sequence encodes CASRSGGTGESPTAQYF.

This clonotype came up many times. The chain couples TRBV20-1 to TRBJ1-2, with a possible D match to TRBD1 (5 bases). V was clipped by 5 bases and J by 4 bases, with 23 bases between them. The CDR3 runs 16 residues. CDR1 is DFQATT, CDR2 SNEGSKA, per germline (reference sequence). In nucleotides, the CDR3 is TGCAGTGCTCCCCGGGCAGAGGGGCCTCGAGGCTATGGCTACACCTTC. Translating it yields CSAPRAEGPRGYGYTF.

This clonotype was counted many times. DNA for the CDR3: TGCGCCAGCAGCTTAGGACTAAGTTACTACAATGAGCAGTTCTTC. Residues: CASSLGLSYYNEQFF. The V and J genes are TRBV5-1 and TRBJ2-1; TRBD2 is a possible D gene (6 bases). Trimming shortened V by 2 bases and J by 3 bases, and 12 bases separated the two germline ends. Germline V gene sequence: CDR1 SGHRS, CDR2 YFSETQ. The CDR3 runs 15 residues.

The V gene is TRBV7-9, the J gene TRBJ2-7; D is ambiguous. CDR3 size: 13 residues. Germline CDR1 SEHNR, CDR2 FQNEAQ (reference sequence). V gave up 7 bases and J gave up 3 bases, with 13 bases separating them. This CDR3 reads CASTQKGSYEQYV. CDR3 in DNA: TGTGCCAGCACCCAGAAGGGCAGCTACGAGCAGTACGTC.

There are many counts of this clonotype. CDR3 DNA sequence: TGTGCCGCCTCTGGGAAAGGTACCGGGGAGCTGTTTTTT. Amino acids: CAASGKGTGELFF. The V call is TRBV21-1, the J call TRBJ2-2; the D segment call TRBD1 is taken from the table without a DNA check. TRBV21-1 corresponds to a pseudogene. The CDR3 is 13 residues long.

The rearrangement uses TRBV7-9 and TRBJ1-1; D unclear. Trimming shortened V by 3 bases and J by 6 bases, and 8 bases separated the two germline ends. The CDR3 covers 12 residues. The germline V gene has CDR1 SEHNR and CDR2 FQNEAQ (reference sequence). The CDR3 DNA follows: TGTGCCAGCAGCTTTGGGGAAGCTGAAGCTTTCTTT. Its protein is CASSFGEAEAFF.

The chain carries TRBV12-3 or TRBV12-4 and TRBJ1-2; a weak D match, TRBD1 (5 bases). This CDR3 comprises 15 residues. V was cut by 6 bases and J by 8 bases, with 22 bases left in between. The DNA for the CDR3 is TGTGCCAGCAGCTCCCCCTTCAACAGGAATACGGGCTACACCTTC. Amino acid sequence: CASSSPFNRNTGYTF.

This clonotype was recorded at least ten times. The chain is built from TRBV7-3 and TRBJ2-5, with D possibly matching TRBD2 (6 bases). The germline CDR1 and CDR2 sequences are SGHTA and FQGTGA. Between the trimmed V and J ends, which lost 2 bases and 0 bases, there was a span of 13 bases. CDR3 length equals 16 residues. This chain's CDR3 is CASSLYGTPDQETQYF. CDR3 DNA sequence: TGTGCCAGCAGCTTATACGGGACTCCAGACCAAGAGACCCAGTACTTC.